These 2 T cell receptor beta chains were all obtained from the same sample, sequenced in a study of blood T cell repertoires in COVID-19. Method: immunoSEQ multiplex PCR; TCRdb's copy keeps in-frame clones and lacks some. Of about 160,000 clones detected, about 85% appear once; the ten largest clones hold around 5.3%. The sample taken for sequencing was PBMCs or T cells enriched from blood (not recorded which). Receptors were obtained from a middle-aged woman with acute COVID-19.

The rearrangement links TRBV5-1 to TRBJ2-5; 7 bases line up with TRBD1. The V segment lost 4 bases and the J segment 1 base; nucleotides outside the gene matches: 4. The CDR3 runs 14 residues. Germline values: CDR1 SGHRS, CDR2 YFSETQ. The CDR3 is CASSRDRAQETQYF. As DNA, the CDR3 is TGCGCCAGCAGCCGCGACAGGGCCCAAGAGACCCAGTACTTC.

This clone was found once. The chain uses TRBV18 and TRBJ1-1; D not resolved. Germline V gene data show CDR1 as KGHSH and CDR2 as LQKENI. V lost 4 bases, J lost 4 bases, and 13 bases lay in between. The CDR3 is 14 residues long. CDR3 nucleotide sequence: TGTGCCAGCTCACTTGGACTGGGGAGCACTGAAGCTTTCTTT. Translation: CASSLGLGSTEAFF.